The clone carrying this TCR beta chain was observed many times. This record comes from a study of T cells in Graves' hyperthyroidism and ophthalmopathy. The overall study: Blood from the periphery was taken at initial diagnosis, before any treatment.

Amplification of TCR beta CDR3 regions was performed using RNA transcripts as template. The TCR CDR3 first-round RT-PCR relied on the HTBI primer set. In TCRdb, the multiplex PCR reads were re-called with MiXCR into one record per CDR3 protein. This table has about 300,000 distinct CDR3 sequences, 16% appearing once. The CDR3 covers 12 residues. The germline V gene has CDR1 MNHEY and CDR2 SMNVEV (reference sequence). V lost 5 bases and J lost 4, with 5 bases in between. No ophthalmopathy progression within 18 months constituted stable Graves' hyperthyroidism. Patients aged 18 to 65 had newly diagnosed hyperthyroidism that had lasted under 2 months. Researchers barred patients who had uncontrolled infection, other autoimmune disease, pregnancy or lactation.

The sequence came from a man aged 30-40 years with Graves' hyperthyroidism. What was sequenced was blood. The chain recombines TRBV27 with TRBJ1-4; no firm D call. The CDR3 loop reads CASSRINEKLFF. The CDR3 DNA reads TGTGCCAGCAGTCGAATTAATGAAAAACTGTTTTTT.